One and the same sample provided the 15 T cell receptor beta chains below, sequenced in a study of Tregs in tolerant kidney transplant recipients. TCRdb's copy holds only in-frame clones and misses some; the assay was immunoSEQ multiplex PCR. The sample includes 85,000 to 95,000 clones, approximately 92% of them seen just once. What was sequenced was CD8+ T cells from blood. These receptors came from a human donor in good health.

The chain combines TRBV9 with TRBJ2-5; 8 nucleotides line up with TRBD1. Looked up from germline, CDR1 is SGDLS and CDR2 is YYNGEE. CDR3 length: 16 residues. The trim removed 2 bases at V and 3 bases at J, leaving 9 bases unmatched. CDR3 in amino acids: CASSVDWDRPKETQYF. The CDR3 DNA sequence: TGTGCCAGCAGCGTTGACTGGGACAGGCCCAAAGAGACCCAGTACTTC.

In its sample, this clone was seen once. The genes are TRBV19 and TRBJ2-1; weak D call: TRBD2 (5 bases). This CDR3 spans 15 amino acids. The germline V gene encodes CDR1 LNHDA and CDR2 SQIVND (reference sequence). V shed 0 bases and J shed 7 bases, with 13 bases lying between them. The CDR3 reads CASSIDIEGWNEQFF. In DNA form, the CDR3 reads TGTGCCAGTAGTATAGATATTGAGGGATGGAATGAGCAGTTCTTC.

This clone was observed a few times. V usage is TRBV12-5 and J usage is TRBJ1-2, with D perhaps TRBD1 (6 bases). This CDR3 has 13 amino acids. Trimming took 5 bases from V and 4 from J, leaving 11 bases between them. Germline CDR1 and CDR2: LGHNT and FRNRAP. The CDR3 spells CASGTGTIYGYTF. The CDR3 DNA sequence: TGTGCTAGTGGTACCGGGACAATCTATGGCTACACCTTC.

CDR3 DNA: TGTGCCAGCAGCCTGGGCGGGGACAGGCGCAATCAGCCCCAGCATTTT. Protein sequence: CASSLGGDRRNQPQHF. This chain uses TRBV7-6 with TRBJ1-5; 8 bases line up with TRBD1. The trim removed 5 bases at V and 2 bases at J, leaving 8 bases unmatched. This CDR3 comprises 16 residues. Germline lookup yields CDR1 SGHVS and CDR2 FNYEAQ.

The chain couples TRBV10-1 to TRBJ2-1; weak D call: TRBD2 (7 bases). With 6 bases removed from V and 10 bases from J, the gap between germline ends came to 13 bases. The CDR3 is made up of 12 amino acids. Looked up from germline, CDR1 is WNHNN and CDR2 is SYGVQD (reference sequence). The DNA for the CDR3 is TGCGCCAGCAGCCAGGGGAGGGTCGAGCAGTTCTTC. Protein sequence: CASSQGRVEQFF.

The chain joins TRBV9 to TRBJ1-4; maybe TRBD1 (6 bases). With 1 base removed from V and 2 bases from J, the gap between germline ends came to 6 bases. The CDR3 has 14 residues. Germline V gene data show CDR1 as SGDLS and CDR2 as YYNGEE. The CDR3 nucleotides are TGTGCCAGCAGCGTACAGGGGACTAATGAAAAACTGTTTTTT. Translating it yields CASSVQGTNEKLFF.

This clone was detected once. V and J are TRBV10-2 and TRBJ1-2, with D maybe TRBD1 (5 bases). CDR1 WSHSY and CDR2 SAAADI come from the germline V gene. Between the trimmed V and J ends, which lost 2 bases and 4 bases, there was a span of 11 bases. The CDR3 contains 14 residues. The CDR3, as DNA: TGCGCCAGCAGTGAGATGGGGCGCGGCTATGGCTACACCTTC. Its protein product is CASSEMGRGYGYTF.

The chain is built from TRBV28 and TRBJ1-1; weak D call: TRBD1 (6 bases). V lost 4 bases to trimming and J lost 10 bases, with 22 bases between them. The germline CDR1 and CDR2 sequences are MDHEN and SYDVKM. CDR3 length: 15 residues. Here the CDR3 DNA reads TGTGCCAGCAGTTCCCTCACACGGACAGTCCTAGGAGCTTTCTTT. Protein: CASSSLTRTVLGAFF.

The chain has TRBV9 and TRBJ2-5, with D perhaps matching TRBD1 or TRBD2 (5 bases each). CDR3 length equals 15 residues. The V and J ends lost 4 bases and 4 bases respectively, with 17 bases between them. Germline V gene lookup returns CDR1 SGDLS and CDR2 YYNGEE. For the CDR3, the DNA is TGTGCCAGCAGCAAATTAGGGGAGCTGGCAGAGACCCAGTACTTC. Translated, it gives CASSKLGELAETQYF.

The chain combines TRBV5-5 with TRBJ2-1; TRBD1 or TRBD2 may be the D gene (5 bases each). Trimming took off 1 base at V and 7 bases at J, with 6 bases between the two ends. Germline loops: CDR1 SGHKS, CDR2 YYEKEE (reference sequence). There are 12 residues in the CDR3. CDR3 residues: CASSLWGNEQFF. Here the CDR3 DNA reads TGTGCCAGCAGCTTGTGGGGGAATGAGCAGTTCTTC.

V usage is TRBV6-5 and J usage is TRBJ2-7; no clear D gene. Germline CDR1 and CDR2: MNHEY and SVGAGI. This CDR3 is 13 amino acids long. V was trimmed by 0 bases and J by 1 base, leaving 4 bases between them. The CDR3 here is CASSYSLSYEQYF. Here the CDR3 DNA reads TGTGCCAGCAGTTACTCTCTATCCTACGAGCAGTACTTC.

The chain carries TRBV5-8 and TRBJ1-5; D is perhaps TRBD1 (6 bases). This CDR3 region has 15 residues. Per the germline V gene, CDR1 is SGHTS and CDR2 is YDEGEE. Trimming took off 6 bases at V and 3 bases at J, with 16 bases between the two ends. In nucleotides, the CDR3 is TGTGCCAGCACGGGAGGGGGGCTCTTCAATCAGCCCCAGCATTTT. Its translation is CASTGGGLFNQPQHF.

The rearrangement links TRBV19 to TRBJ1-2; the match to TRBD1 covers 7 bases. J was trimmed by 4 bases and V by 6 bases; bases with no gene match: 8. Germline CDR1 LNHDA, CDR2 SQIVND (reference sequence). The CDR3 consists of 14 residues. The CDR3 DNA sequence: TGTGCCAGTAGCCCCGGGACAGATGTCTATGGCTACACCTTC. It encodes CASSPGTDVYGYTF. The variable domain in full, completed from reference TRBV19 and TRBJ1-2, reads DGGITQSPKYLFRKEGQNVTLSCEQNLNHDAMYWYRQDPGQGLRLIYYSQIVNDFQKGDIAEGYSVSREKKESFPLTVTSAQKNPTAFYLCASSPGTDVYGYTFGSGTRLTVV.

This sequence joins TRBV27 and TRBJ2-2; D gene uncertain. V was clipped by 4 bases and J by 2 bases, with 5 bases between them. The CDR3 runs to 13 residues. Germline CDR1 MNHEY, CDR2 SMNVEV (reference sequence). The CDR3 here is CASSSSNTGELFF. DNA of the CDR3: TGTGCCAGCAGTTCAAGTAACACCGGGGAGCTGTTTTTT.

This clone was picked up a small number of times. The chain couples TRBV5-3 to TRBJ1-5, with a possible D match to TRBD1 (5 bases). TRBV5-3 is reported as an ORF; its role is uncertain. The CDR3 sequence is 21 residues long. V was clipped by 1 base and J by 1 base, with 27 bases between them. The CDR3 here is CARSLRGQNRRSGGSNQPQHF. The DNA for the CDR3 is TGTGCCAGAAGCTTGAGGGGCCAGAATAGAAGATCGGGGGGAAGCAATCAGCCCCAGCATTTT.